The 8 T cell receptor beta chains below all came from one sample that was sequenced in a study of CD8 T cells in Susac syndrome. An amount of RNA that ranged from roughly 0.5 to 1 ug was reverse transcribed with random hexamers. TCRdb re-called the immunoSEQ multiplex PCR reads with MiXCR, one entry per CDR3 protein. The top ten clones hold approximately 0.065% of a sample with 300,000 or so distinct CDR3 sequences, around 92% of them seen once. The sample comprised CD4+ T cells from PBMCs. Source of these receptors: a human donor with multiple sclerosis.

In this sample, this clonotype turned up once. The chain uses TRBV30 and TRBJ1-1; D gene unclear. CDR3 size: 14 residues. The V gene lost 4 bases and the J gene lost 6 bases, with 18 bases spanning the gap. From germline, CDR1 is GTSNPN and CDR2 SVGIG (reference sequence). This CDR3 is CAWIAGRGFAEAFF. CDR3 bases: TGTGCCTGGATAGCTGGCCGAGGGTTCGCTGAAGCTTTCTTT.

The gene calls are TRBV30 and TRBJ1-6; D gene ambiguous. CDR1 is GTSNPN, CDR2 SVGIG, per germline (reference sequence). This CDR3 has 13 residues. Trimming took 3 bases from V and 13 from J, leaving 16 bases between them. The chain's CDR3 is CAWSGHPNGPLHF. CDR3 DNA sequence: TGTGCCTGGAGCGGTCACCCGAACGGTCCCCTCCACTTT.

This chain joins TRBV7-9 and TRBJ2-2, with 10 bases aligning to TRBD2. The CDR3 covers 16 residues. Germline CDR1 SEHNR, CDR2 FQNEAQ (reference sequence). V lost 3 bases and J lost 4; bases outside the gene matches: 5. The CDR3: CASSLVAGGITGELFF. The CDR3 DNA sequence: TGTGCCAGCAGCTTGGTAGCGGGAGGCATCACCGGGGAGCTGTTTTTT.

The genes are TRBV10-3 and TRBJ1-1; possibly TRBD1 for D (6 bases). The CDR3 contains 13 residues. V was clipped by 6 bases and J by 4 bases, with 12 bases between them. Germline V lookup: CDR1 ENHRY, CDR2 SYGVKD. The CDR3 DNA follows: TGTGCCATCAGCCAGGGGCGAAGCACTGAAGCTTTCTTT. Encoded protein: CAISQGRSTEAFF.

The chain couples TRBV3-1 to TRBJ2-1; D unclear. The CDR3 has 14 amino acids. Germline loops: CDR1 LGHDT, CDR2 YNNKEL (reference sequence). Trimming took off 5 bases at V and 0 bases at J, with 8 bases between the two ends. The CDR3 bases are TGTGCCAGCAGCTCGCCGAGCTCCTACAATGAGCAGTTCTTC. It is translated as CASSSPSSYNEQFF.

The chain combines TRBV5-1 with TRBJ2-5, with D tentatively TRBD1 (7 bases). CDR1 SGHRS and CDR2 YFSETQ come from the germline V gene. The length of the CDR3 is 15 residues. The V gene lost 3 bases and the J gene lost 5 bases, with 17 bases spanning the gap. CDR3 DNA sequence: TGCGCCAGCAGCTACCAAGGGGGCGCGGGGGAGACCCAGTACTTC. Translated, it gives CASSYQGGAGETQYF.

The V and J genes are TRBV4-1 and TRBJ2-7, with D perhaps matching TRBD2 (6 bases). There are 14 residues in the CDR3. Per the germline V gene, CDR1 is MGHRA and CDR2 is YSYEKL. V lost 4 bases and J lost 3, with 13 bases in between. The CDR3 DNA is TGCGCCAGCAGCCGAGCTAGCGTTGGCTACGAGCAGTACTTC. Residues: CASSRASVGYEQYF.

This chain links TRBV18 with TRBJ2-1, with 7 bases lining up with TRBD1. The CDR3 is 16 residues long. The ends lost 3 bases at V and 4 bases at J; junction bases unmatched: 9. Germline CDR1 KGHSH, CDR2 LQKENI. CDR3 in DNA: TGTGCCAGCTCACCCAGCGGTCGGGGACAGTACAATGAGCAGTTCTTC. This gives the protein CASSPSGRGQYNEQFF.